The 29 T cell receptor beta chains below all came from one sample that was sequenced in a study of human versus mouse CDR3 diversity and MHC coevolution. Measured with immunoSEQ multiplex PCR; TCRdb has only the in-frame clones, and not every one. The repertoire holds more than 60,000 clones, with roughly 92% as singletons. Sequencing was done on a sample of naive CD4+ T cells from blood. The subset here: CD45RO-negative CD62L-positive naive CD4 T cells. These receptor sequences come from a person aged 25 to 75 in good health.

The rearrangement links TRBV11-2 to TRBJ2-3; weak D call: TRBD1 (5 bases). V lost 5 bases and J lost 3, with 15 bases in between. CDR1 SGHAT and CDR2 FQNNGV come from the germline V gene. The CDR3 loop spans 15 amino acids. CDR3 bases: TGTGCCAGCAGCCGTTCCCTCGCAGGGACAGATACGCAGTATTTT. This codes for CASSRSLAGTDTQYF. Filled out from reference TRBV11-2 and TRBJ2-3, the complete variable domain reads EAGVAQSPRYKIIEKRQSVAFWCNPISGHATLYWYQQILGQGPKLLIQFQNNGVVDDSQLPKDRFSAERLKGVDSTLKIQPAKLEDSAVYLCASSRSLAGTDTQYFGPGTRLTVL.

The chain links TRBV30 to TRBJ2-4; the match to TRBD2 covers 13 bases. CDR3 size: 17 residues. Germline trimming cut 0 bases from V and 4 bases from J; bases unmatched to any gene: 6. Germline V lookup: CDR1 GTSNPN, CDR2 SVGIG (reference sequence). This CDR3 reads CAWSVPGLAGSKNIQYF. As DNA, the CDR3 is TGTGCCTGGAGTGTCCCGGGACTAGCGGGAAGTAAAAACATTCAGTACTTC.

The V call is TRBV18, the J call TRBJ1-1; weak D call: TRBD1 (5 bases). This CDR3 contains 13 residues. Germline V lookup: CDR1 KGHSH, CDR2 LQKENI. Trimming left V 6 bases short and J 8 bases short, with 16 bases between. The CDR3 reads CASSDGWGGEAFF. CDR3 DNA: TGTGCCAGCTCCGATGGATGGGGCGGCGAAGCTTTCTTT. Full variable domain (missing parts from reference TRBV18 and TRBJ1-1): NAGVMQNPRHLVRRRGQEARLRCSPMKGHSHVYWYRQLPEEGLKFMVYLQKENIIDESGMPKERFSAEFPKEGPSILRIQQVVRGDSAAYFCASSDGWGGEAFFGQGTRLTVV.

The chain carries TRBV11-2 and TRBJ2-7; 9 bases agree with TRBD1. The CDR3 has 16 residues. Germline-derived CDR1 and CDR2 are SGHAT and FQNNGV. The J segment lost 5 bases and the V segment lost 5 bases, leaving 13 bases of the junction unmatched. The CDR3 DNA reads TGTGCCAGCAGCCGACTGGCCGGACAGGGGAAGGACGAGCAGTACTTC. Protein sequence: CASSRLAGQGKDEQYF. Filled out from reference TRBV11-2 and TRBJ2-7, the complete variable domain reads EAGVAQSPRYKIIEKRQSVAFWCNPISGHATLYWYQQILGQGPKLLIQFQNNGVVDDSQLPKDRFSAERLKGVDSTLKIQPAKLEDSAVYLCASSRLAGQGKDEQYFGPGTRLTVT.

The chain couples TRBV2 to TRBJ1-5; TRBD1 agrees at 8 bases. Trimming took 7 bases from V and 0 from J; bases not matched to a gene: 8. This CDR3 contains 16 residues. The germline V gene encodes CDR1 SNHLY and CDR2 FYNNEI. CDR3 nucleotide sequence: TGTGCCAGCAACGGACAGGGTTTTACTAGCAATCAGCCCCAGCATTTT. This gives the protein CASNGQGFTSNQPQHF.

This rearrangement joins TRBV6-5 to TRBJ1-1; D not resolved. Germline CDR1 reads MNHEY; CDR2 reads SVGAGI. V lost 5 bases, J lost 8 bases, and 9 bases lay in between. The CDR3 consists of 11 residues. The CDR3 reads CASSIHLEAFF. The CDR3 DNA is TGTGCCAGCAGTATTCACTTGGAAGCTTTCTTT.

This clone was recorded only once. The genes are TRBV5-5 and TRBJ2-7; the D gene is possibly TRBD2 (7 bases). Trimming took off 2 bases at V and 2 bases at J, with 17 bases between the two ends. From germline, CDR1 is SGHKS and CDR2 YYEKEE (reference sequence). The CDR3 loop spans 16 amino acids. CDR3: CASSFAPGGLPYEQYF. The DNA of the CDR3 is TGTGCCAGCAGCTTCGCTCCGGGGGGCCTCCCCTACGAGCAGTACTTC.

V and J are TRBV6-4 and TRBJ2-1, with 8 bases that match TRBD2. V was clipped by 7 bases and J by 5 bases; unmatched bases: 7. The CDR3 runs 14 residues. The germline V gene encodes CDR1 MRHNA and CDR2 SNTAGT. The CDR3 reads CASTPGGEHNEQFF. CDR3 sequence (DNA): TGTGCCAGCACCCCCGGGGGGGAACACAATGAGCAGTTCTTC.

The chain uses TRBV19 and TRBJ1-6; unclear D gene. Trimming shortened V by 3 bases and J by 7 bases, and 4 bases separated the two germline ends. The CDR3 extends over 12 amino acids. CDR1 and CDR2 from the germline V gene are LNHDA and SQIVND (reference sequence). The CDR3 DNA reads as TGTGCCAGTAGTATCCTGAATTCACCCCTCCACTTT. Encoded protein: CASSILNSPLHF. The full variable domain, in which reference TRBV19 and TRBJ1-6 provide the parts outside the CDR3, is DGGITQSPKYLFRKEGQNVTLSCEQNLNHDAMYWYRQDPGQGLRLIYYSQIVNDFQKGDIAEGYSVSREKKESFPLTVTSAQKNPTAFYLCASSILNSPLHFGNGTRLTVT.

V is TRBV5-4 and J is TRBJ2-3; 8 nucleotides align to TRBD2. The CDR3 has 15 amino acids. Per the germline V gene, CDR1 is SGHNT and CDR2 is YYREEE (reference sequence). The J segment lost 1 base and the V segment lost 1 base, leaving 2 bases of the junction unmatched. The CDR3 is CASSLSTSGTDTQYF. CDR3 bases: TGTGCCAGCAGCTTGTCGACTAGCGGCACAGATACGCAGTATTTT.

The rearrangement links TRBV30 to TRBJ2-2; D remains ambiguous. This CDR3 has 13 residues. Trimming stripped 2 bases from V and 1 base from J, with 5 bases between. Germline V gives CDR1 GTSNPN, CDR2 SVGIG (reference sequence). CDR3 nucleotide sequence: TGTGCCTGGAGTTCGGGGAACACCGGGGAGCTGTTTTTT. Its translation is CAWSSGNTGELFF.

The rearrangement joins TRBV4-1 to TRBJ1-2, with 7 bases lining up with TRBD1. The CDR3 covers 16 residues. V lost 3 bases, J lost 3 bases, and 10 bases stayed unmatched. The germline V gene has CDR1 MGHRA and CDR2 YSYEKL. As DNA, the CDR3 is TGCGCCAGCAGCCAGATCCTCCGACAGGGATACTATGGCTACACCTTC. Translated, it gives CASSQILRQGYYGYTF.

CDR3 sequence (DNA): TGTGCCAGCAGCGGAGCTGGACAGGCTAGCTCCTACGAGCAGTACTTC. It encodes CASSGAGQASSYEQYF. The V and J genes are TRBV5-5 and TRBJ2-7; 7 positions match TRBD1. The V and J ends lost 4 bases and 0 bases, in that order; junction bases with no gene match: 10. Looked up from germline, CDR1 is SGHKS and CDR2 is YYEKEE (reference sequence). This CDR3 is 16 amino acids long.

For the CDR3, the DNA is TGTGCCAGCAGTTACGGACAGGGGGCCAGGAATGAGCAGTTCTTC. Translation: CASSYGQGARNEQFF. This chain links TRBV6-6 with TRBJ2-1, with 11 bases lining up with TRBD1. The CDR3 is made up of 15 amino acids. After removal of 2 bases from V and 7 bases from J, the junction contained 4 bases not matched to a gene. Germline CDR1 is MNHNY and CDR2 is SVGAGI (reference sequence).

This rearrangement joins TRBV19 to TRBJ2-2; 11 positions agree with TRBD2. After removal of 6 bases from V and 4 bases from J, the junction contained 7 bases not matched to a gene. The germline CDR1 and CDR2 sequences are LNHDA and SQIVND (reference sequence). CDR3 length equals 16 residues. CDR3 in DNA: TGTGCCAGTAGCCGATCCGGGACTAGCGGCACCGGGGAGCTGTTTTTT. Translated, it gives CASSRSGTSGTGELFF.

The chain carries TRBV5-8 and TRBJ2-1, with D maybe TRBD1 (7 bases). Germline assignment: CDR1 SGHTS and CDR2 YDEGEE. The CDR3 has 16 amino acids. Trimming pared 1 base from V and 4 bases from J, leaving 15 bases between. CDR3 DNA sequence: TGTGCCAGCAGCTTGAAGTCAGGGGGACTTTACAATGAGCAGTTCTTC. Its protein is CASSLKSGGLYNEQFF.

The table lists this clone with a count of one. The chain carries TRBV28 and TRBJ2-5, with a possible D match to TRBD1 (6 bases). Germline lookup yields CDR1 MDHEN and CDR2 SYDVKM. This CDR3 has 13 residues. V shed 5 bases and J shed 2 bases, with 9 bases lying between them. This CDR3 is CASSNRGQETQYF. As DNA, the CDR3 is TGTGCCAGCAGTAATAGGGGGCAAGAGACCCAGTACTTC.

The rearrangement joins TRBV15 to TRBJ2-1; 7 bases map to TRBD2. Germline V gives CDR1 LNHNV, CDR2 YYDKDF (reference sequence). This CDR3 comprises 16 residues. V was clipped by 1 base and J by 7 bases; unmatched bases: 10. CDR3 nucleotides: TGTGCCACCAGCAGAGGGGCTAGCGGAGTCGGTAATGAGCAGTTCTTC. It is translated as CATSRGASGVGNEQFF.

The sample holds one count of this clone. This chain joins TRBV5-6 and TRBJ2-1; 8 positions match TRBD2. Trimming took 4 bases from V and 2 from J; bases not matched to a gene: 8. Germline values: CDR1 SGHDT, CDR2 YYEEEE. CDR3 length equals 16 residues. This chain's CDR3 is CASSLAKLAAYNEQFF. CDR3 DNA: TGTGCCAGCAGCCTTGCGAAACTAGCGGCCTACAATGAGCAGTTCTTC.

The chain joins TRBV27 to TRBJ2-1, with TRBD1 as a possible D gene (6 bases). V was pared by 6 bases and J by 5 bases, with 20 bases between. CDR3 length: 16 residues. CDR1 and CDR2 from the germline V gene are MNHEY and SMNVEV (reference sequence). CDR3 sequence: CASSQERRGSDNEQFF. CDR3 bases: TGTGCCAGCAGCCAGGAACGCAGGGGATCGGACAATGAGCAGTTCTTC.

This chain connects TRBV7-6 to TRBJ2-2; the match to TRBD1 covers 9 bases. Germline trimming cut 5 bases from V and 6 bases from J; bases unmatched to any gene: 10. Germline V lookup: CDR1 SGHVS, CDR2 FNYEAQ. CDR3 length: 16 residues. The CDR3 DNA follows: TGTGCCAGCAGCGGATCGGACAGGGGTGGATCCGGGGAGCTGTTTTTT. Its translation: CASSGSDRGGSGELFF.

The CDR3 nucleotides read TGTGCCTCGGACAGGGGGTTAGTGGAAGAGACCCAGTACTTC. As protein: CASDRGLVEETQYF. The chain joins TRBV30 to TRBJ2-5; TRBD1 aligns across 10 bases. This CDR3 is built from 14 residues. The trim removed 7 bases at V and 3 bases at J, leaving 8 bases unmatched. Looked up from germline, CDR1 is GTSNPN and CDR2 is SVGIG (reference sequence).

The chain joins TRBV6-5 to TRBJ1-4; the D gene is possibly TRBD1 (5 bases). V was shortened by 6 bases and J by 8 bases, with 16 bases between the two germline ends. The CDR3 length is 14 residues. Germline V gene data show CDR1 as MNHEY and CDR2 as SVGAGI. For the CDR3, the DNA is TGTGCCAGCAGCCAAGGGGCAGGGTACGAAAAACTGTTTTTT. Translated, it gives CASSQGAGYEKLFF.

The chain couples TRBV5-1 to TRBJ1-6, with 8 bases that match TRBD1. Trimming cost V 4 bases and J 7 bases; bases outside gene matches: 7. The CDR3 runs to 15 residues. Looked up from germline, CDR1 is SGHRS and CDR2 is YFSETQ. The CDR3 region is CASSPRQGKNSPLHF. The CDR3 DNA is TGCGCCAGCAGCCCAAGACAGGGGAAGAATTCACCCCTCCACTTT.

The chain joins TRBV5-1 to TRBJ2-5; tentative D call: TRBD2 (5 bases). The CDR3 length is 14 residues. The V end was cut by 4 bases, the J end by 5 bases, with 15 bases between. CDR1 and CDR2 (germline): SGHRS, YFSETQ. The DNA of the CDR3 is TGCGCCAGCAGCCCGGAGACTGGGAGCGAGACCCAGTACTTC. Residues: CASSPETGSETQYF. Together with reference TRBV5-1 and TRBJ2-5, the CDR3 gives the full variable domain: KAGVTQTPRYLIKTRGQQVTLSCSPISGHRSVSWYQQTPGQGLQFLFEYFSETQRNKGNFPGRFSGRQFSNSRSEMNVSTLELGDSALYLCASSPETGSETQYFGPGTRLLVL.

The chain joins TRBV29-1 to TRBJ2-6; 10 bases are shared with TRBD1. The CDR3 runs 15 residues. The germline CDR1 and CDR2 sequences are SQVTM and ANQGSEA. Trimming at V came to 6 bases and at J to 2 bases, leaving 4 bases not matched to a gene. In DNA, the CDR3 is TGCAGCGTAGGACAGGGGGTTGCTGGGGCCAACGTCCTGACTTTC. Amino acid sequence: CSVGQGVAGANVLTF.

The rearrangement joins TRBV6-1 to TRBJ1-2; no firm D call. CDR3 size: 13 residues. Germline CDR1 MNHNS, CDR2 SASEGT. V was cut by 3 bases and J by 8 bases, with 13 bases left in between. The CDR3 nucleotides are TGTGCCAGCAGTGACCCCGACGGGAGAGGCTACACCTTC. Translation: CASSDPDGRGYTF.

For the CDR3, the DNA is TGTGCCAGCAGCCAAGTCGCTCGGACTACGCTCCTCGCTGGCTCTGGGGCCAACGTCCTGACTTTC. Protein: CASSQVARTTLLAGSGANVLTF. The rearrangement links TRBV4-2 to TRBJ2-6, with a tentative D call TRBD2 (6 bases). V shed 1 base and J shed 0 bases, with 25 bases lying between them. Germline V gives CDR1 LGHNA, CDR2 YNFKEQ. The CDR3 runs 22 residues.

The chain carries TRBV6-1 and TRBJ2-7; D is ambiguous. Trimming pared 0 bases from V and 2 bases from J, leaving 11 bases between. This CDR3 is built from 15 residues. CDR1 MNHNS and CDR2 SASEGT come from the germline V gene. The CDR3 sequence is CASSEAVQSTYEQYF. The CDR3 DNA reads as TGTGCCAGCAGTGAAGCGGTACAGAGTACCTACGAGCAGTACTTC.